These T cell receptor beta chains were read from a single sample in a study of neurological immune-mediated disorders. One entry per CDR3 protein results from TCRdb running MiXCR on the 5' RACE reads. Among under 45,000 distinct CDR3 sequences listed, about a fifth were seen once. The sample taken for sequencing was PBMCs. These receptors originate from a man aged 55 to 70 with HTLV-1-associated myelopathy (HAM/TSP). Each CDR3 is given with its conserved first and last residue. A D gene is named only where the DNA matches it firmly. Rows give clone size only sometimes, using once, few, many, or a class for an expanded clone.

clone size: -; D gene: -; CDR3 length: 13; V gene: TRBV6-6; J gene: TRBJ1-1; CDR3 DNA: TGTGCCAGCAGCCCCAGGTCTGGGTCTGAAGCTTTCTTT; CDR3 protein: CASSPRSGSEAFF
clone size: many; D gene: TRBD1; CDR3 length: 15; V gene: TRBV24-1; J gene: TRBJ2-7; CDR3 DNA: TGTGCCACCAGTGACCGGGACAGCCTCTCCTACGAGCAGTACTTC; CDR3 protein: CATSDRDSLSYEQYF
clone size: -; D gene: -; CDR3 length: 17; V gene: TRBV5-1; J gene: TRBJ1-5; CDR3 DNA: TGCGCCAGCTCACGGACGGCCCTAAGCTATAGCAATCAGCCCCAGCATTTT; CDR3 protein: CASSRTALSYSNQPQHF
clone size: medium-sized; D gene: -; CDR3 length: 14; V gene: TRBV10-2; J gene: TRBJ2-1; CDR3 DNA: TGCGCCAGCAGTGAGTACGGGATAACGATAGAGCAGTTCTTC; CDR3 protein: CASSEYGITIEQFF
clone size: many; D gene: TRBD2; CDR3 length: 15; V gene: TRBV11-2; J gene: TRBJ2-7; CDR3 DNA: TGTGCCAGCAGCTTTCGACTAGCGGGGAACTACGAGCAGTACTTC; CDR3 protein: CASSFRLAGNYEQYF
clone size: many; D gene: -; CDR3 length: 14; V gene: TRBV21-1; J gene: TRBJ1-1; CDR3 DNA: TGTGCCAGCAGCTCCTTACAGGGGAACACTGAAGCTTTCTTT; CDR3 protein: CASSSLQGNTEAFF
clone size: -; D gene: -; CDR3 length: 14; V gene: TRBV3-1; J gene: TRBJ1-1; CDR3 DNA: TGTGGCAGCGGCCAAGAAGGGTCGCGCACTGAAGCTTTCTTT; CDR3 protein: CGSGQEGSRTEAFF
clone size: many; D gene: TRBD2; CDR3 length: 15; V gene: TRBV28; J gene: TRBJ2-1; CDR3 DNA: TGTGCCAGCAGTACCCTAGCGGGGGGGGTCAATGAGCAGTTCTTC; CDR3 protein: CASSTLAGGVNEQFF
clone size: -; D gene: TRBD2; CDR3 length: 15; V gene: TRBV27; J gene: TRBJ2-5; CDR3 DNA: TGTGCCAGCAGTTTATTGGGACTAGCAGCAGAGACCCAGTACTTC; CDR3 protein: CASSLLGLAAETQYF
clone size: many; D gene: TRBD2; CDR3 length: 15; V gene: TRBV5-1; J gene: TRBJ2-7; CDR3 DNA: TGCGCCAGCAGCTTGGCCGAAGGCCTAGCGGGCGAGCAGTACTTC; CDR3 protein: CASSLAEGLAGEQYF
clone size: -; D gene: -; CDR3 length: 14; V gene: TRBV28; J gene: TRBJ2-7; CDR3 DNA: TGTGCCAGTTCGAGGAGGAGGTCATCCTACGAGCAGTACTTC; CDR3 protein: CASSRRRSSYEQYF
clone size: many; D gene: TRBD2; CDR3 length: 15; V gene: TRBV20-1; J gene: TRBJ2-3; CDR3 DNA: TGCAGTGCTAGAGATCCTAGCGGGAGGATAGATACGCAGTATTTT; CDR3 protein: CSARDPSGRIDTQYF
clone size: many; D gene: -; CDR3 length: 13; V gene: TRBV7-3; J gene: TRBJ2-7; CDR3 DNA: TGTGCCAGCAGCTTAACAGGCAGTCATGAGCAGTACTTC; CDR3 protein: CASSLTGSHEQYF
clone size: many; D gene: TRBD2; CDR3 length: 14; V gene: TRBV20-1; J gene: TRBJ2-7; CDR3 DNA: TGCAGTGCTAGACTAGCGGGAGGGACCTACGAGCAGTACTTC; CDR3 protein: CSARLAGGTYEQYF
clone size: -; D gene: TRBD2; CDR3 length: 16; V gene: TRBV5-6; J gene: TRBJ2-3; CDR3 DNA: TGTGCCAGCAGCTGGGGACTAGCGGGATGGACAGATACGCAGTATTTT; CDR3 protein: CASSWGLAGWTDTQYF
clone size: many; D gene: -; CDR3 length: 15; V gene: TRBV5-1; J gene: TRBJ2-7; CDR3 DNA: TGCGCCAGCAGCCTCCAGGGGTTGGGTTTCTACGAGCAGTACTTC; CDR3 protein: CASSLQGLGFYEQYF
clone size: -; D gene: -; CDR3 length: 14; V gene: TRBV14; J gene: TRBJ2-5; CDR3 DNA: TGTGCCAGCAGCCCCCCAGGGATTAGGGAGACCCAGTACTTC; CDR3 protein: CASSPPGIRETQYF
clone size: -; D gene: -; CDR3 length: 14; V gene: TRBV11-3; J gene: TRBJ2-1; CDR3 DNA: TGTGCCAGCAGCTTCAGGGGGGACAACAATGAGCAGTTCTTC; CDR3 protein: CASSFRGDNNEQFF
clone size: many; D gene: -; CDR3 length: 14; V gene: TRBV20-1; J gene: TRBJ2-7; CDR3 DNA: TGCAGTGCTAGAGTTGGGGGTAGCTCCTACGAGCAGTACTTC; CDR3 protein: CSARVGGSSYEQYF
clone size: many; D gene: -; CDR3 length: 14; V gene: TRBV29-1; J gene: TRBJ2-1; CDR3 DNA: TGCAGCGTAGCCAAGTTTAGATTTTACAATGAGCAGTTCTTC; CDR3 protein: CSVAKFRFYNEQFF
clone size: many; D gene: -; CDR3 length: 11; V gene: TRBV10-3; J gene: TRBJ2-7; CDR3 DNA: TGTGCCTTCTTGGGGCAACGAGAGCAGTACTTC; CDR3 protein: CAFLGQREQYF
clone size: many; D gene: -; CDR3 length: 11; V gene: TRBV2; J gene: TRBJ2-5; CDR3 DNA: TGTGCCAGCAGTGAGGGGCAGTCGCAGTACTTC; CDR3 protein: CASSEGQSQYF
clone size: -; D gene: TRBD1; CDR3 length: 15; V gene: TRBV7-9; J gene: TRBJ1-1; CDR3 DNA: TGTGCCAGCAGCTTCCCGGGACAGATGAACACTGAAGCTTTCTTT; CDR3 protein: CASSFPGQMNTEAFF
clone size: many; D gene: TRBD2; CDR3 length: 15; V gene: TRBV6-5; J gene: TRBJ2-1; CDR3 DNA: TGTGCCAGCAGTTACTCCGGACTAGCGGGCAATGAGCAGTTCTTC; CDR3 protein: CASSYSGLAGNEQFF
clone size: -; D gene: -; CDR3 length: 17; V gene: TRBV20-1; J gene: TRBJ2-3; CDR3 DNA: TGCAGTGCTATACCTTTCGAGCGTGAGTCCGTCACATATACGCAGTATTTT; CDR3 protein: CSAIPFERESVTYTQYF
clone size: many; D gene: -; CDR3 length: 13; V gene: TRBV5-1; J gene: TRBJ2-1; CDR3 DNA: TGCGCCAGCAGCTTATTTGGGGGCTATGAGCAGTTCTTC; CDR3 protein: CASSLFGGYEQFF
clone size: many; D gene: -; CDR3 length: 11; V gene: TRBV11-2; J gene: TRBJ2-5; CDR3 DNA: TGTGCCAGCAAGCAGGAAGAGACCCAGTACTTC; CDR3 protein: CASKQEETQYF
clone size: once; D gene: -; CDR3 length: 15; V gene: TRBV5-1; J gene: TRBJ2-7; CDR3 DNA: TGCGCCAGCAGCCCGGGAATGGGGACAACCTACGAGCAGTACTTC; CDR3 protein: CASSPGMGTTYEQYF
clone size: many; D gene: TRBD2; CDR3 length: 14; V gene: TRBV10-2; J gene: TRBJ2-1; CDR3 DNA: TGCGCCAGCAGTGAGCGCAGTAGCGGGAATGAGCAGTTCTTC; CDR3 protein: CASSERSSGNEQFF
clone size: -; D gene: TRBD2; CDR3 length: 16; V gene: TRBV24-1; J gene: TRBJ2-1; CDR3 DNA: TGTGCCACCAGTGATTCGGGACTAGCGGAGAACAATGAGCAGTTCTTC; CDR3 protein: CATSDSGLAENNEQFF
clone size: many; D gene: -; CDR3 length: 18; V gene: TRBV20-1; J gene: TRBJ2-1; CDR3 DNA: TGCAGTGCTAGGACATCAGGAGGGGGACGGGAGATCTACAATGAGCAGTTCTTC; CDR3 protein: CSARTSGGGREIYNEQFF
clone size: few; D gene: TRBD1; CDR3 length: 17; V gene: TRBV10-2; J gene: TRBJ2-6; CDR3 DNA: TGCGCCAGCAGTCGGGGACAGATATCTCTTGGGGCCAACGTCCTGACTTTC; CDR3 protein: CASSRGQISLGANVLTF
clone size: many; D gene: -; CDR3 length: 14; V gene: TRBV9; J gene: TRBJ1-1; CDR3 DNA: TGTGCCAGCAGCATGCAATCCCAGGGCACTGAAGCTTTCTTT; CDR3 protein: CASSMQSQGTEAFF
clone size: many; D gene: -; CDR3 length: 17; V gene: TRBV12-3/TRBV12-4; J gene: TRBJ1-5; CDR3 DNA: TGTGCCAGCAGTTTAGCGAAGACCCGTTATAGCAATCAGCCCCAGCATTTT; CDR3 protein: CASSLAKTRYSNQPQHF
clone size: many; D gene: TRBD2; CDR3 length: 15; V gene: TRBV5-1; J gene: TRBJ2-7; CDR3 DNA: TGCGCCAGCAGCAGAGCGGGAGCGAGTATAGACGAGCAGTACTTC; CDR3 protein: CASSRAGASIDEQYF
clone size: many; D gene: -; CDR3 length: 15; V gene: TRBV5-1; J gene: TRBJ1-3; CDR3 DNA: TGCGCCAGCAGTTCTGTCCCTGACTCTGGAAACACCATATATTTT; CDR3 protein: CASSSVPDSGNTIYF
clone size: -; D gene: TRBD2; CDR3 length: 14; V gene: TRBV5-1; J gene: TRBJ2-3; CDR3 DNA: TGCGCCAGCAGCGGGGGACTAGCAACAGATACGCAGTATTTT; CDR3 protein: CASSGGLATDTQYF
clone size: many; D gene: TRBD2; CDR3 length: 21; V gene: TRBV20-1; J gene: TRBJ2-1; CDR3 DNA: TGCAGTGCTAGAGAGCGTAAGGTCGGGACTAGCGGAGCTAGGCCCTACAATGAGCAGTTCTTC; CDR3 protein: CSARERKVGTSGARPYNEQFF
clone size: many; D gene: TRBD2; CDR3 length: 17; V gene: TRBV5-1; J gene: TRBJ2-3; CDR3 DNA: TGCGCCAGCAGCTTGGGCCTGGGTAGCGGGAGTACAGATACGCAGTATTTT; CDR3 protein: CASSLGLGSGSTDTQYF
clone size: many; D gene: -; CDR3 length: 13; V gene: TRBV20-1; J gene: TRBJ1-1; CDR3 DNA: TGCAGTGCTAGCACAGTTTCGAACACTGAAGCTTTCTTT; CDR3 protein: CSASTVSNTEAFF
clone size: many; D gene: -; CDR3 length: 14; V gene: TRBV12-3/TRBV12-4; J gene: TRBJ1-1; CDR3 DNA: TGTGCCAGCAGTTTCAGTTCAGGGGATACTGAAGCTTTCTTT; CDR3 protein: CASSFSSGDTEAFF
clone size: many; D gene: TRBD2; CDR3 length: 15; V gene: TRBV7-8; J gene: TRBJ2-7; CDR3 DNA: TGTGCCAGCAGCTTAGGCGTAGCGGGAGCATACGAGCAGTACTTC; CDR3 protein: CASSLGVAGAYEQYF
clone size: many; D gene: -; CDR3 length: 11; V gene: TRBV29-1; J gene: TRBJ1-1; CDR3 DNA: TGCAGCGTTGAAGATCGGGCCTACGCTTTCTTT; CDR3 protein: CSVEDRAYAFF
clone size: many; D gene: -; CDR3 length: 12; V gene: TRBV20-1; J gene: TRBJ1-5; CDR3 DNA: TGCAGTGCTAGAGATCGCAATCAGCCCCAGCATTTT; CDR3 protein: CSARDRNQPQHF
clone size: many; D gene: TRBD2; CDR3 length: 15; V gene: TRBV28; J gene: TRBJ2-3; CDR3 DNA: TGTGCCAGCAGTCCGACTAGCGTTCCTGCAGATACGCAGTATTTT; CDR3 protein: CASSPTSVPADTQYF
clone size: many; D gene: TRBD2; CDR3 length: 17; V gene: TRBV7-2; J gene: TRBJ2-7; CDR3 DNA: TGTGCCAGCAGCGGGCGGACTAGCGGGAGTAACCAGTACGAGCAGTACTTC; CDR3 protein: CASSGRTSGSNQYEQYF
clone size: many; D gene: -; CDR3 length: 14; V gene: TRBV18; J gene: TRBJ2-7; CDR3 DNA: TGTGCCAGCTCACCAGCACCAGAAAGCTACGAGCAGTACTTC; CDR3 protein: CASSPAPESYEQYF
clone size: many; D gene: -; CDR3 length: 15; V gene: TRBV12-3/TRBV12-4; J gene: TRBJ2-5; CDR3 DNA: TGTGCCAGCAGTTTGCTAGGCGGGACCCTGGAGACCCAGTACTTC; CDR3 protein: CASSLLGGTLETQYF
clone size: many; D gene: -; CDR3 length: 13; V gene: TRBV5-1; J gene: TRBJ2-1; CDR3 DNA: TGCGCCAGCAGCCCGATTAATAAAAATGAGCAGTTCTTC; CDR3 protein: CASSPINKNEQFF
clone size: many; D gene: -; CDR3 length: 9; V gene: TRBV20-1; J gene: TRBJ2-1; CDR3 DNA: TGCAGTGCTGCGGTAGAGCAGTTCTTC; CDR3 protein: CSAAVEQFF
clone size: many; D gene: -; CDR3 length: 11; V gene: TRBV20-1; J gene: TRBJ1-2; CDR3 DNA: TGCAGTGCTAGAGACCCATATGGCTACACCTTC; CDR3 protein: CSARDPYGYTF
clone size: many; D gene: -; CDR3 length: 12; V gene: TRBV10-3; J gene: TRBJ2-2; CDR3 DNA: TGTGCCATCAGGGACAGCACCGGGGAGCTGTTTTTT; CDR3 protein: CAIRDSTGELFF
clone size: many; D gene: -; CDR3 length: 13; V gene: TRBV6-1; J gene: TRBJ1-1; CDR3 DNA: TGTGCCAGCAGTGAAACGTTCTCTACTGAAGCTTTCTTT; CDR3 protein: CASSETFSTEAFF
clone size: many; D gene: TRBD1; CDR3 length: 16; V gene: TRBV18; J gene: TRBJ2-1; CDR3 DNA: TGTGCCAGCTCACCTCAAGTGGGACAGGGGGACAATGAGCAGTTCTTC; CDR3 protein: CASSPQVGQGDNEQFF